The next 23 T cell receptor beta chains were all read from a single sample in a study of T cell responses to AZD1222 COVID-19 vaccine. Sequenced by immunoSEQ multiplex PCR; TCRdb stores in-frame clones only, minus some. The sample includes some 150,000 clones, roughly 90% of them seen just once. Specimen: peripheral blood, collected 28 days after the second AZD1222 dose. The receptors shown here come from an adult who received the AZD1222 COVID-19 vaccine.

This clone appeared a single time. V is TRBV28 and J is TRBJ1-5; 12 bases line up with TRBD1. V shed 10 bases, J shed 7 bases, and the junction held 8 bases outside the gene matches. The CDR3 has 14 amino acids. Per the germline V gene, CDR1 is MDHEN and CDR2 is SYDVKM. This CDR3 reads CATCRGTGGQPQHF. For the CDR3, the DNA is TGTGCCACATGCCGTGGGACAGGGGGCCAGCCCCAGCATTTT.

V usage is TRBV28 and J usage is TRBJ1-2, with D possibly TRBD1 on 6 matching bases. V lost 6 bases to trimming and J lost 6 bases, with 17 bases between them. The CDR3 is 14 residues long. Germline-derived CDR1 and CDR2 are MDHEN and SYDVKM. The CDR3 protein is CASSRLVRDNGYTF. The CDR3 DNA reads TGTGCCAGCAGCCGGCTCGTGCGGGACAATGGCTACACCTTC.

This rearrangement joins TRBV7-2 to TRBJ2-7; D possibly corresponds to TRBD2 (6 bases). The CDR3 length is 16 residues. Germline assignment: CDR1 SGHTA and CDR2 FQGNSA. V was cut by 0 bases and J by 0 bases, with 12 bases left in between. CDR3 bases: TGTGCCAGCAGCTTAGCGCAGGCTAGCGTCTCCTACGAGCAGTACTTC. Translated: CASSLAQASVSYEQYF.

This rearrangement joins TRBV19 to TRBJ2-1; 7 positions match TRBD1. The CDR3 runs 15 residues. J lost 0 bases, V lost 3 bases, and 2 bases had no gene match. Germline V CDR1 and CDR2: LNHDA, SQIVND (reference sequence). The CDR3 bases are TGTGCCAGTAGTATTGGGGACAGCTCCTACAATGAGCAGTTCTTC. This translates into CASSIGDSSYNEQFF.

This clone was seen just once. The V gene is TRBV18, the J gene TRBJ1-2, with D tentatively TRBD1 (6 bases). Germline-derived CDR1 and CDR2 are KGHSH and LQKENI. V was cut by 0 bases and J by 7 bases, with 9 bases left in between. CDR3 length: 13 residues. CDR3 sequence: CASSPPGALGYTF. In DNA, the CDR3 is TGTGCCAGCTCACCACCGGGGGCGCTTGGCTACACCTTC. The full variable domain, with the rest looked up from reference TRBV18 and TRBJ1-2, is NAGVMQNPRHLVRRRGQEARLRCSPMKGHSHVYWYRQLPEEGLKFMVYLQKENIIDESGMPKERFSAEFPKEGPSILRIQQVVRGDSAAYFCASSPPGALGYTFGSGTRLTVV.

V is TRBV7-5 and J is TRBJ2-1; the table's D call, TRBD1, was not checked against the DNA. TRBV7-5 counts as a pseudogene. CDR3 length equals 21 residues. The CDR3 nucleotides are TGTGCCAGAAGCCGACAGTTCCACATCAATCGGCACTTCTGCTCCTACAATGAGCAGTTCTTC. Translating gives CARSRQFHINRHFCSYNEQFF.

The V and J genes are TRBV6-1 and TRBJ1-5; no clear D gene. Germline CDR1 reads MNHNS; CDR2 reads SASEGT. The CDR3 sequence is 13 residues long. V lost 3 bases and J lost 2, with 5 bases in between. This CDR3 reads CASSDVRNQPQHF. CDR3 bases: TGTGCCAGCAGTGATGTCCGCAATCAGCCCCAGCATTTT.

The chain joins TRBV3-1 (or the pseudogene TRBV3-2) to TRBJ1-3, with 7 bases that match TRBD1. The V and J ends lost 2 bases and 4 bases, in that order; junction bases with no gene match: 2. The CDR3 runs to 14 residues. Germline V gives CDR1 LGHDT, CDR2 YNNKEL (reference sequence). CDR3 nucleotide sequence: TGTGCCAGCAGCCAATCGGGACAGGGAAACACCATATATTTT. Translated: CASSQSGQGNTIYF.

The chain carries TRBV19 and TRBJ2-7, with no clear D. CDR1 is LNHDA and CDR2 is SQIVND in the germline V gene (reference sequence). V gave up 4 bases and J gave up 1 base, with 8 bases separating them. The CDR3 contains 13 residues. In DNA, the CDR3 is TGTGCCAGTAGTAAAAGAGATTCCTACGAGCAGTACTTC. It specifies CASSKRDSYEQYF.

The V call is TRBV15, the J call TRBJ2-7, with D perhaps TRBD1 (5 bases). The germline V gene has CDR1 LNHNV and CDR2 YYDKDF (reference sequence). This CDR3 is 14 amino acids long. V was shortened by 3 bases and J by 3 bases, with 12 bases between the two germline ends. This chain's CDR3 is CATSSPARVYEQYF. The CDR3, as DNA: TGTGCCACCAGCAGCCCCGCCAGGGTCTACGAGCAGTACTTC. Full variable domain (remainder filled in from reference TRBV15 and TRBJ2-7): DAMVIQNPRYQVTQFGKPVTLSCSQTLNHNVMYWYQQKSSQAPKLLFHYYDKDFNNEADTPDNFQSRRPNTSFCFLDIRSPGLGDTAMYLCATSSPARVYEQYFGPGTRLTVT.

The chain couples TRBV7-3 to TRBJ2-3; weak D call: TRBD1 (7 bases). CDR3 size: 16 residues. The germline CDR1 and CDR2 sequences are SGHTA and FQGTGA. Trimming left V 0 bases short and J 7 bases short, with 17 bases between. The CDR3 coding sequence is TGTGCCAGCAGCTTAACCACTAGCAGGGGGACGCATACGCAGTATTTT. Translating it yields CASSLTTSRGTHTQYF. The entire variable domain, with the rest obtained from reference TRBV7-3 and TRBJ2-3, is as follows: GAGVSQTPSNKVTEKGKYVELRCDPISGHTALYWYRQSLGQGPEFLIYFQGTGAADDSGLPNDRFFAVRPEGSVSTLKIQRTERGDSAVYLCASSLTTSRGTHTQYFGPGTRLTVL.

The chain recombines TRBV28 with TRBJ2-4; 8 bases fit TRBD1. Germline lookup yields CDR1 MDHEN and CDR2 SYDVKM. This CDR3 spans 20 amino acids. The ends lost 1 base at V and 0 bases at J; junction bases unmatched: 14. The DNA of the CDR3 is TGTGCCAGCAGTTTATTTATGTCCTTTGGCAGGGGGCCAGCCAAAAACATTCAGTACTTC. Translation: CASSLFMSFGRGPAKNIQYF.

This clone was seen once. V and J are TRBV24-1 and TRBJ2-5; D unclear. The CDR3 runs to 13 residues. Per germline, CDR1 KGHDR and CDR2 SFDVKD. The germline V and J ends were trimmed by 1 base and 4 bases, with 6 bases remaining between them. In nucleotides, the CDR3 is TGTGCCACCAGTGATTTCGACGGAGAGACCCAGTACTTC. Its protein product is CATSDFDGETQYF.

The CDR3 spells CASSPTGKYGYTF. The CDR3 bases are TGTGCCAGCAGCCCGACAGGAAAGTATGGCTACACCTTC. The rearrangement uses TRBV7-9 and TRBJ1-2, with D tentatively TRBD1 (6 bases). The CDR3 spans 13 residues. V lost 5 bases to trimming and J lost 5 bases, with 12 bases between them. The germline CDR1 and CDR2 sequences are SEHNR and FQNEAQ (reference sequence).

The V call is TRBV28, the J call TRBJ1-4, with D unresolved. The V gene lost 6 bases and the J gene lost 6 bases, with 17 bases spanning the gap. Germline CDR1 reads MDHEN; CDR2 reads SYDVKM. The CDR3 sequence is 15 residues long. Here the CDR3 reads CASSFLAGRDEKLFF. CDR3 nucleotides: TGTGCCAGCAGCTTCCTCGCCGGGAGGGATGAAAAACTGTTTTTT.

The chain links TRBV28 to TRBJ2-7, with 13 bases fitting TRBD2. The CDR3 totals 15 residues. J was trimmed by 2 bases and V by 5 bases; bases with no gene match: 3. CDR1 and CDR2 (germline): MDHEN, SYDVKM. CDR3 protein: CASSRTSGSPYEQYF. In DNA, the CDR3 is TGTGCCAGCAGTCGGACTAGCGGGAGCCCCTACGAGCAGTACTTC.

The chain employs TRBV5-1 and TRBJ2-5, with 7 bases that match TRBD1. The CDR3 is 16 residues long. After removal of 0 bases from V and 5 bases from J, the junction contained 10 bases not matched to a gene. Germline-derived CDR1 and CDR2 are SGHRS and YFSETQ. The CDR3 bases are TGCGCCAGCAGCTTGGCCCGGGACAGCAATGGGGAGACCCAGTACTTC. It encodes CASSLARDSNGETQYF.

This clone was observed a handful of times. The CDR3 loop reads CATGQSSGNTIYF. CDR3 DNA sequence: TGTGCCACCGGCCAGAGCTCTGGAAACACCATATATTTT. This chain connects TRBV10-3 to TRBJ1-3; D unresolved. The germline CDR1 and CDR2 sequences are ENHRY and SYGVKD. This CDR3 comprises 13 residues. V dropped 10 bases and J dropped 0 bases, with 10 bases sitting between them.

This chain connects TRBV7-9 to TRBJ1-1, with a tentative D call TRBD1 (6 bases). V dropped 5 bases and J dropped 5 bases, with 18 bases sitting between them. Germline V gene lookup returns CDR1 SEHNR and CDR2 FQNEAQ (reference sequence). The CDR3 runs 15 residues. The CDR3: CASSAATRGKTEAFF. The CDR3 nucleotides read TGTGCCAGCAGCGCCGCCACGAGGGGGAAGACTGAAGCTTTCTTT. Supplemented by reference TRBV7-9 and TRBJ1-1, the full variable domain reads DTGVSQNPRHKITKRGQNVTFRCDPISEHNRLYWYRQTLGQGPEFLTYFQNEAQLEKSRLLSDRFSAERPKGSFSTLEIQRTEQGDSAMYLCASSAATRGKTEAFFGQGTRLTVV.

J is TRBJ2-3 and V is TRBV6-5; TRBD1 aligns across 8 bases. CDR3 length equals 16 residues. The germline gives CDR1 MNHEY, CDR2 SVGAGI. Trimming took 4 bases from V and 0 from J; bases not matched to a gene: 6. DNA of the CDR3: TGTGCCAGCAGTTCCTTTGGGGACAGGAGCACAGATACGCAGTATTTT. Translation: CASSSFGDRSTDTQYF.

The V call is TRBV2, the J call TRBJ1-2, with TRBD1 matching 10 bases. Germline loops: CDR1 SNHLY, CDR2 FYNNEI. J gave up 4 bases and V 3 bases, and 5 bases lay outside the gene matches. This CDR3 comprises 15 residues. The DNA for the CDR3 is TGTGCCAGCAGTGATGGGACAGGGGATCGCTATGGCTACACCTTC. This encodes CASSDGTGDRYGYTF.

V is TRBV28 and J is TRBJ1-2; 10 bases align to TRBD1. This CDR3 comprises 14 residues. J lost 4 bases, V lost 5 bases, and 4 bases had no gene match. Germline V lookup: CDR1 MDHEN, CDR2 SYDVKM. CDR3 loop: CASSTTGGRYGYTF. The DNA of the CDR3 is TGTGCCAGCAGTACGACAGGGGGCCGCTATGGCTACACCTTC.

This chain connects TRBV19 to TRBJ1-4, with D possibly matching TRBD1 (6 bases). This CDR3 contains 13 residues. CDR1 is LNHDA, CDR2 SQIVND, per germline (reference sequence). V was trimmed by 7 bases and J by 7 bases, leaving 13 bases between them. The CDR3 region is CASTGGAGEKLFF. The CDR3 DNA sequence: TGTGCCAGTACCGGGGGCGCGGGTGAAAAACTGTTTTTT. Together with reference TRBV19 and TRBJ1-4, the CDR3 gives the full variable domain: DGGITQSPKYLFRKEGQNVTLSCEQNLNHDAMYWYRQDPGQGLRLIYYSQIVNDFQKGDIAEGYSVSREKKESFPLTVTSAQKNPTAFYLCASTGGAGEKLFFGSGTQLSVL.